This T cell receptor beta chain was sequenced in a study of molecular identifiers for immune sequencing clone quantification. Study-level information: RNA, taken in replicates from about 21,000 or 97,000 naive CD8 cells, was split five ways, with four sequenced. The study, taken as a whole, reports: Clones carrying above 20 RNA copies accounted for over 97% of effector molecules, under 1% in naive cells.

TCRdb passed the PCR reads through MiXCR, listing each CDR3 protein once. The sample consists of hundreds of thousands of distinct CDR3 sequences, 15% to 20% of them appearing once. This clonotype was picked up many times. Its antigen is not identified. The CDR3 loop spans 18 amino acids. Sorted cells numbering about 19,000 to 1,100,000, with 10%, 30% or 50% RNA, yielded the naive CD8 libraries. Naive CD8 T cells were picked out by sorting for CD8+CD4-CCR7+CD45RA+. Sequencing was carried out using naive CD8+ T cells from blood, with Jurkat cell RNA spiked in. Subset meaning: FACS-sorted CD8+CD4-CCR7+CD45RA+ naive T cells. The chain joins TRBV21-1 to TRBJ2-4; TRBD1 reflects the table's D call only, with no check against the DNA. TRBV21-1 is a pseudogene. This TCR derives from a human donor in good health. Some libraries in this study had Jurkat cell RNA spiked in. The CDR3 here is CASSKGRQGAMAKNIQYF. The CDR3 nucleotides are TGTGCCAGCAGCAAGGGGAGGCAGGGGGCGATGGCCAAAAACATTCAGTACTTC.